This T cell receptor (beta chain) was retrieved from a study of Ad26.COV2.S vaccination and SARS-CoV-2 variants. Study results and caveats: Among vaccine recipients, spike-specific TCR breadth exceeded that of placebo recipients. Breadth of non-spike TCRs did not differ between vaccinees and placebo recipients.

With respect to this clone: The target antigen is unknown.

Clones were read by immunoSEQ multiplex PCR, and TCRdb kept only the in-frame ones, dropping some. This repertoire shows about 98,000 clones, around 80% found once; its top ten account for approximately 15%. This CDR3 has 15 amino acids. CDR1 and CDR2 (germline): MDHEN, SYDVKM. V was pared by 4 bases and J by 1 base, with 13 bases between. Sequences were derived from peripheral blood, sampled after recovery from COVID-19. The chain couples TRBV28 to TRBJ1-2; unclear D gene. The sequence came from a human donor who had recovered from COVID-19. The CDR3 sequence is CASSSPDPVNYGYTF. The CDR3 DNA reads as TGTGCCAGCAGTTCTCCGGACCCGGTTAACTATGGCTACACCTTC.